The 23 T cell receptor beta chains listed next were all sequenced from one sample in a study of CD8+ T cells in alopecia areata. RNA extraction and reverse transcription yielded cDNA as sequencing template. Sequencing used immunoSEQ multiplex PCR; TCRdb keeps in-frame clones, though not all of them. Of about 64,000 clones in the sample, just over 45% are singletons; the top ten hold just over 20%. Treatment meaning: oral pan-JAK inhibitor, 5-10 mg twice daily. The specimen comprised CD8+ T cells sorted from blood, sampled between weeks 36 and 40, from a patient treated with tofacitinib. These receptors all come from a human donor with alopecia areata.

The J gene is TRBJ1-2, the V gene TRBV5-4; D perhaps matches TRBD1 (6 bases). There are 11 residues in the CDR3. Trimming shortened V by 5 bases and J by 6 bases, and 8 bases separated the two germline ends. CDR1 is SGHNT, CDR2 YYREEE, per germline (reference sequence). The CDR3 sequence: CASRSGDGYTF. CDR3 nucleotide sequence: TGTGCCAGCAGGTCAGGGGATGGCTACACCTTC.

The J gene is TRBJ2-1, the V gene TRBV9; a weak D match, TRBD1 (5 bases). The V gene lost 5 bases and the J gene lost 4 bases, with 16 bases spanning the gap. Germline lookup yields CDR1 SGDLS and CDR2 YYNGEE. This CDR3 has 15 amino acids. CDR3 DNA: TGTGCCAGCAGTTCGTCCAGGACAACGTACAATGAGCAGTTCTTC. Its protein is CASSSSRTTYNEQFF.

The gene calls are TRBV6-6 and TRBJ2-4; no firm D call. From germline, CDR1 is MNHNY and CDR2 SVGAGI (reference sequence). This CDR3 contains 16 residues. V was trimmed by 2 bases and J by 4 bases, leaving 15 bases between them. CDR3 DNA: TGTGCCAGCAGTTACGATACTGAGGTCCCAAAAAACATTCAGTACTTC. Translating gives CASSYDTEVPKNIQYF.

CDR3 sequence reads: CASSVGGGPGYGYTF. Here the CDR3 DNA reads TGTGCCAGCAGCGTAGGAGGGGGACCGGGCTATGGCTACACCTTC. The chain is built from TRBV9 and TRBJ1-2; perhaps TRBD1 as D (6 bases). V was trimmed by 0 bases and J by 4 bases, leaving 13 bases between them. The CDR3 sequence is 15 residues long. Germline loops: CDR1 SGDLS, CDR2 YYNGEE. Variable domain in full (rest from reference TRBV9 and TRBJ1-2): DSGVTQTPKHLITATGQRVTLRCSPRSGDLSVYWYQQSLDQGLQFLIQYYNGEERAKGNILERFSAQQFPDLHSELNLSSLELGDSALYFCASSVGGGPGYGYTFGSGTRLTVV.

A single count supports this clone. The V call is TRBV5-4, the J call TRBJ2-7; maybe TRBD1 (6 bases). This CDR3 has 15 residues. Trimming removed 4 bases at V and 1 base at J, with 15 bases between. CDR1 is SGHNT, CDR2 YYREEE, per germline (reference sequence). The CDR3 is CASSQPKQGSYEQYF. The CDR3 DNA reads TGTGCCAGCAGCCAACCTAAACAGGGATCCTACGAGCAGTACTTC. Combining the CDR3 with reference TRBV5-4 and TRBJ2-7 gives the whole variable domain ETGVTQSPTHLIKTRGQQVTLRCSSQSGHNTVSWYQQALGQGPQFIFQYYREEENGRGNFPPRFSGLQFPNYSSELNVNALELDDSALYLCASSQPKQGSYEQYFGPGTRLTVT.

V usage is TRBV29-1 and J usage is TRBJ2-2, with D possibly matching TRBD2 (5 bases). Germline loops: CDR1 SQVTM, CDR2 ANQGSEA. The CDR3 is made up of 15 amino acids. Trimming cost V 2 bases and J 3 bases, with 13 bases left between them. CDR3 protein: CSVERALADTGELFF. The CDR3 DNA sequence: TGCAGCGTTGAAAGGGCTCTAGCTGACACCGGGGAGCTGTTTTTT.

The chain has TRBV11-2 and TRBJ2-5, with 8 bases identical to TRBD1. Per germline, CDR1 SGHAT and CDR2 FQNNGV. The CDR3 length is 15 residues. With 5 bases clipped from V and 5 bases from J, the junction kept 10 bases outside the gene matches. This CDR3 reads CASSKSQGAGETQYF. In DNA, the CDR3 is TGTGCCAGCAGCAAATCGCAGGGGGCGGGGGAGACCCAGTACTTC. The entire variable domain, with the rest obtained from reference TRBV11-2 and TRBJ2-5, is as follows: EAGVAQSPRYKIIEKRQSVAFWCNPISGHATLYWYQQILGQGPKLLIQFQNNGVVDDSQLPKDRFSAERLKGVDSTLKIQPAKLEDSAVYLCASSKSQGAGETQYFGPGTRLLVL.

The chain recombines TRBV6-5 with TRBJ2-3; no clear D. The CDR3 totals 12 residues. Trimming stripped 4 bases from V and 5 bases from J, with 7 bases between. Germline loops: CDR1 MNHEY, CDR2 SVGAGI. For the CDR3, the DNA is TGTGCCAGCAGTTCGTCCGGAGATACGCAGTATTTT. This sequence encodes CASSSSGDTQYF.

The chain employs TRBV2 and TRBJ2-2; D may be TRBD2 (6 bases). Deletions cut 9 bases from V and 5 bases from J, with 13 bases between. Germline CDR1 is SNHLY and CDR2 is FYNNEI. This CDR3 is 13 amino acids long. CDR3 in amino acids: CASESSGTGELFF. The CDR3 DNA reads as TGTGCCAGTGAAAGTAGCGGAACCGGGGAGCTGTTTTTT.

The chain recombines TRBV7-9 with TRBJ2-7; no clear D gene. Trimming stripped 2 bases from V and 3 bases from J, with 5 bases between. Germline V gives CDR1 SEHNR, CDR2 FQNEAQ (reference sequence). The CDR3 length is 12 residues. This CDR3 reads CASSLTDYEQYF. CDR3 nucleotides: TGTGCCAGCAGCTTAACCGACTACGAGCAGTACTTC.

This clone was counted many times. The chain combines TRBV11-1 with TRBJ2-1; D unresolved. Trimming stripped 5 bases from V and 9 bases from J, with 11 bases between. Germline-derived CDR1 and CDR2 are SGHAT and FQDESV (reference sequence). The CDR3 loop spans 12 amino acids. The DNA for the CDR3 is TGTGCCAGCAGCCCCCTAGGGCCTGAGCAGTTCTTC. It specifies CASSPLGPEQFF.

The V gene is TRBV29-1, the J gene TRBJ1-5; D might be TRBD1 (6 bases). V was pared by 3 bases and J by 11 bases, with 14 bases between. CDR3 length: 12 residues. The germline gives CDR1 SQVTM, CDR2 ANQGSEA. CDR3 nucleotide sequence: TGCAGCGTTGATGAGGGTGAGGGGGCCCAGCATTTT. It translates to CSVDEGEGAQHF.

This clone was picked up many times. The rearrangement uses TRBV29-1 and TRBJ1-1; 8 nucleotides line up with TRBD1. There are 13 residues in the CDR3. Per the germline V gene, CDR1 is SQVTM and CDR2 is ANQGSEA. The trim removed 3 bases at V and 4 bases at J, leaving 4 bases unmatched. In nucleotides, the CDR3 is TGCAGCGTTGAGGGGGACAGGTTCACTGAAGCTTTCTTT. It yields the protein CSVEGDRFTEAFF.

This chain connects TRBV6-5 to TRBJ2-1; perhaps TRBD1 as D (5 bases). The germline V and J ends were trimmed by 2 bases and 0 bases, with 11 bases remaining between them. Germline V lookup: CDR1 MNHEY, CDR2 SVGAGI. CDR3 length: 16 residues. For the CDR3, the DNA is TGTGCCAGCAGTTACACCGACAGCAGCTCCTACAATGAGCAGTTCTTC. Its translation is CASSYTDSSSYNEQFF.

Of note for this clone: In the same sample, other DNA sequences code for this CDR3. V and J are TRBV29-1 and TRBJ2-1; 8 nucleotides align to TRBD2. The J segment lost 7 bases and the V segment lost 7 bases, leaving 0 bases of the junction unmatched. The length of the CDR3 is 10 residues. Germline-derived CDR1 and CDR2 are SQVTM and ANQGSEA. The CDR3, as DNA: TGCAGCGGCGGGGGGAATGAGCAGTTCTTC. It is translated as CSGGGNEQFF.

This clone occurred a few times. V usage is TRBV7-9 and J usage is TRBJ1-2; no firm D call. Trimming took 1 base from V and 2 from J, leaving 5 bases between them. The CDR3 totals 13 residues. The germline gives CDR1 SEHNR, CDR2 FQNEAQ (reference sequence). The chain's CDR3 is CASSLGMNYGYTF. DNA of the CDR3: TGTGCCAGCAGCTTAGGAATGAACTATGGCTACACCTTC.

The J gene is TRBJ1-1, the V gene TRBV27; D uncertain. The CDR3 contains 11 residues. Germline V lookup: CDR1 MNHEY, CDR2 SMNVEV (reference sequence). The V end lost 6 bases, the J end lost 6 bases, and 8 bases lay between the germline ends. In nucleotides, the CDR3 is TGTGCCAGCAGCTATGGGGCTGAAGCTTTCTTT. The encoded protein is CASSYGAEAFF.

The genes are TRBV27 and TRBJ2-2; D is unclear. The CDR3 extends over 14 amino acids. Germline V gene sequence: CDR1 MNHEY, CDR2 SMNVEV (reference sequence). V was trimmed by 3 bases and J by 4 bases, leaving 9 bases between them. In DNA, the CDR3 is TGTGCCAGCAGTTTTGGACGAACCACCGGGGAGCTGTTTTTT. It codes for CASSFGRTTGELFF.

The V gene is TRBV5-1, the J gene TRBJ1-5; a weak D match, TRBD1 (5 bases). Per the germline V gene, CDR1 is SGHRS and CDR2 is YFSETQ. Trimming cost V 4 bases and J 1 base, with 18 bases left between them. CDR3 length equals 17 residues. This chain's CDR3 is CASSRGPNFGSNQPQHF. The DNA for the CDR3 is TGCGCCAGCAGCCGGGGACCAAACTTTGGGAGCAATCAGCCCCAGCATTTT.

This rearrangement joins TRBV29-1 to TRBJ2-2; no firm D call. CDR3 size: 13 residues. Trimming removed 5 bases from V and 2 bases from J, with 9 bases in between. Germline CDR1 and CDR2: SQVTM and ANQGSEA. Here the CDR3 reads CSVFNINTGELFF. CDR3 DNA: TGCAGCGTTTTTAATATTAACACCGGGGAGCTGTTTTTT.

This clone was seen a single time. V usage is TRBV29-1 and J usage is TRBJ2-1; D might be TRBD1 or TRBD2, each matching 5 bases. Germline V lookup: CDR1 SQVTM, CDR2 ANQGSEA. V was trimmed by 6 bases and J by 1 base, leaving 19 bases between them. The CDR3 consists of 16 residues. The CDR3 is CSVRGGTLMSYNEQFF. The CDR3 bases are TGCAGCGTACGGGGTGGGACGCTAATGTCCTACAATGAGCAGTTCTTC.

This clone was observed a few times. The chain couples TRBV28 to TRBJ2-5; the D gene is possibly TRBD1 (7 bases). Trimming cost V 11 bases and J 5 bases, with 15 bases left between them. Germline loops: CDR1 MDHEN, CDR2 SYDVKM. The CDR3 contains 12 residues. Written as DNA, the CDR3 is TGTGCCGGGGGGCCGGGACAGGAGACCCAGTACTTC. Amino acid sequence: CAGGPGQETQYF.

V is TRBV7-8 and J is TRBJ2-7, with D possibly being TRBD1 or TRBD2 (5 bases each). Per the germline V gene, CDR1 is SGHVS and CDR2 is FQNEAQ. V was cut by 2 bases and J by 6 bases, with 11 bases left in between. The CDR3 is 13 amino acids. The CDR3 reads CASSLWGKSEQYF. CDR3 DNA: TGTGCCAGCAGCTTATGGGGGAAGAGCGAGCAGTACTTC.